This T cell receptor beta chain was obtained from a study of blood T cell repertoires in COVID-19 (TCRdb year 2020). Regarding the research as a whole: Samples from collaborators originated in the United States, Italy and Spain and spanned both the acute and convalescent phases of COVID-19. The prospective study material was composed of cDNA or gDNA derived from T cells, B-cell-depleted T cells, or PBMCs. The dataset comprised deeply sampled blood TCRbeta repertoires from subjects exposed to, actively infected with, or recovered from COVID-19. The repertoires were released in a freely available public database meant as a resource for research on the immune response to SARS-CoV-2. The samples were drawn from two sources: the first 160 participants of the ongoing ImmuneRACE study, and about 1,300 subjects contributed by 6 global collaborators. The sample metadata nearly always contained a de-identified subject ID, COVID-19 status, age in years and sex. HLA class I and class II types, where available, came from metadata supplied by the sample provider rather than from assay-based typing.

Points on this clone: Which antigen it targets is not known. No base-level quality is on record; no much larger clone is a single base apart.

The immunoSEQ Assay, a bias-controlled multiplex PCR, was used to amplify TCRbeta CDR3 regions from genomic DNA. The source study handled its data this way. The number of nucleated cells in each sample was estimated by amplification of reference gene primers within the assay. Sequence reads were collapsed and filtered to measure the absolute abundance of every unique TCRbeta CDR3 rearrangement. For each sample, productive Simpson clonality was calculated as the square root of Simpson's diversity index across productive rearrangements. TCRdb obtained this table from immuneACCESS and retained in-frame rearrangements with V and J assigned. These tables miss some clones; where compared with another copy, unresolved V genes account for less than half of the shortfall, and the remainder is unexplained. The V and J calls and clone size were taken over from that table, and D and trimming were inferred from the DNA. A total of roughly 200,000 clones appear in this sample, 80% to 85% of them only once. The top ten clonotypes cover approximately 10% of the sample.

The V end loses 6 bases and the J end loses 8 bases, and a stretch of 19 bases separates them. Spanning cysteine to phenylalanine, the CDR3 consists of 14 amino acids. The retained sequence is limited to the CDR3, 42 bases, with the frame set at the first base. As encoded in the germline V gene, CDR1 is MNHEY while CDR2 is SVGEGT. At one collaborating source in Seattle, patients were enrolled during active infection and were followed longitudinally through the course of disease. Each collaborating institution followed its own protocols to collect whole blood in K2EDTA tubes. For TCRbeta analysis, collaborators shipped samples in one of three forms: frozen whole blood, isolated PBMCs, or DNA extracted from either of those sample types. Study-wide findings and limitations: The quantity of clinical and demographic metadata differed by source and by participant and was supplied without curation.

The clonotype originates from a woman older than 75 with COVID-19, enrolled during active disease. The chain joins TRBV6-2 or TRBV6-3 to TRBJ1-2; TRBD1 is perhaps the D gene, given 6 matching bases. The source material was peripheral blood. Read as DNA, the sequence is TGTGCCAGCAGCCCACAGATTTCCAGGGGCGGCTACACCTTC. Translation gives CASSPQISRGGYTF.